This note documents a single T cell receptor beta chain sequence. Antigen unknown. The repertoire was sequenced with immunoSEQ multiplex PCR; TCRdb's copy has only in-frame clones and lacks some. The sample records roughly 380,000 clones, around 92% being singletons. The entry originates in a study of Ad26.COV2.S vaccination and SARS-CoV-2 variants. The study's findings and limits: Estimates derived from TCR breadth and depth analyses may have underestimated total T cell responses. Placebo recipients showed lower spike-specific TCR breadth than vaccinees.

The germline V gene has CDR1 MNHEY and CDR2 SMNVEV (reference sequence). This CDR3 is built from 14 residues. V dropped 7 bases and J dropped 8; count of bases not matched to a gene: 9. The receptor's source is a human donor who had recovered from COVID-19. Sequencing used peripheral blood, obtained after recovery from COVID-19. This chain uses TRBV27 with TRBJ1-4; TRBD1 agrees at 8 bases. This chain's CDR3 is CASTNYRGDEKLFF. The CDR3 region has the DNA TGTGCCAGCACCAACTACAGGGGGGACGAAAAACTGTTTTTT.